The rows below give T cell receptor beta chains drawn from one sample of a study of T cell responses to AZD1222 COVID-19 vaccine. Data came from immunoSEQ multiplex PCR; TCRdb stores just in-frame clones and leaves some out. The table has about 180,000 clones, roughly 87% seen once; the top ten hold 2.5% to 3%. Sample: peripheral blood, taken on day 0 of AZD1222 vaccination. The origin of the receptors is an adult in good health. Both conserved end residues are part of each CDR3. Each record gives: V gene, clone size, D gene, J gene, CDR3 DNA, CDR3 protein. The D gene is left open where the match is weak. Expanded clones are given a class, and other clones once, few, many or no size at all.

>TRBV19|-|TRBD1|TRBJ1-2
TGTGCCAGTAGTATTGGTTCAGGGGGGACTGGCTATGGCTACACCTTC
CASSIGSGGTGYGYTF
>TRBV18|-|-|TRBJ1-1
TGTGCCAGCTCACCTCCCGGGGAGGGGCGGGCTTTCTTT
CASSPPGEGRAFF
>TRBV15|-|TRBD2|TRBJ2-7
TGTGCCACCAGCAGAGGGTTGGCTAGCGGGAGAAGGTACGAGCAGTACTTC
CATSRGLASGRRYEQYF
>TRBV11-2|-|-|TRBJ2-7
TGTGCCAGCAGCGGTATGGGGGCCCAGGTCCCCTACGAGCAGTACTTC
CASSGMGAQVPYEQYF
>TRBV29-1|-|-|TRBJ1-1
TGCAGCGTTGTGGAGGTGGGGAGAGCTGAAGCTTTCTTT
CSVVEVGRAEAFF
>TRBV7-9|-|TRBD1|TRBJ2-7
TGTGCCAGCAGCCTTACAGGGGAGTCCTACGAGCAGTACTTC
CASSLTGESYEQYF
>TRBV7-2|-|TRBD2|TRBJ2-3
TGTGCCAGCAGCTCTTTAGCGGGAGTCGCAGATACGCAGTATTTT
CASSSLAGVADTQYF
>TRBV6-5|-|-|TRBJ1-1
TGTGCCAGCAGTTACTCGTCAAACACTGAAGCTTTCTTT
CASSYSSNTEAFF
>TRBV7-8|-|-|TRBJ1-5
TGTGCCAGCAGCTTAACGCGGACCTCAGGCAATCAGCCCCAGCATTTT
CASSLTRTSGNQPQHF
>TRBV28|-|-|TRBJ1-5
TGTGCCAGCAGTTCACGGGTCGGCAATCAGCCCCAGCATTTT
CASSSRVGNQPQHF
>TRBV5-4|-|TRBD1|TRBJ2-3
TGTGCCAGCAGCTTGGGGGACAGGGACTGGGGCACGCAGTATTTT
CASSLGDRDWGTQYF
>TRBV11-2|-|-|TRBJ1-2
TGTGCCAGCAGCTCCTGGGACATGGACTATGGCTACACCTTC
CASSSWDMDYGYTF
>TRBV6-5|-|-|TRBJ1-2
TGTGCCAGCAGCGAGCGGGGGGCCCAAGGCTACACCTTC
CASSERGAQGYTF
>TRBV18|-|-|TRBJ1-1
TGTGCCAGCTCACAACAGGGTGGAGCTGAAGCTTTCTTT
CASSQQGGAEAFF
>TRBV6-1|once|TRBD2|TRBJ2-5
TGTGCCAGCAGTGTCACAACTAGCGGAGGTCTGGAGACCCAGTACTTC
CASSVTTSGGLETQYF
>TRBV5-1|-|-|TRBJ2-3
TGCGCCAGCAGCTTGGGCAGCACAGATACGCAGTATTTT
CASSLGSTDTQYF
>TRBV27|-|TRBD2|TRBJ2-7
TGTGCCAGCAGTTGGGGGGGTCCCTACGAGCAGTACTTC
CASSWGGPYEQYF
>TRBV28|-|-|TRBJ1-2
TGTGCCAGCAGTTTATCCAGCGCAGGCTCCCAGGGCTACACCTTC
CASSLSSAGSQGYTF
>TRBV18|-|-|TRBJ1-2
TGTGCCAGCTCACGCCTTGGACTGGCTAACTATGGCTACACCTTC
CASSRLGLANYGYTF
>TRBV12-3/TRBV12-4|-|-|TRBJ1-4
TGTGCCAGCAGTTTAAGAGGGGAAAAACTGTTTTTT
CASSLRGEKLFF
>TRBV27|-|TRBD1|TRBJ1-2
TGTGCCAGCAGTTCCGGTCCAGGGGGCACCTATGGCTACACCTTC
CASSSGPGGTYGYTF
>TRBV28|-|TRBD2|TRBJ2-1
TGTGCCAGCAGTTTAGGACTAGCGGGGCCAGGCTCCTACAATGAGCAGTTCTTC
CASSLGLAGPGSYNEQFF
>TRBV29-1|-|-|TRBJ1-1
TGCAGCGTTGCTATCGCCACAGAAGCTTTCTTT
CSVAIATEAFF
>TRBV2|-|-|TRBJ2-7
TGTGCCAGCAGGGGGGGAGGCTACGAGCAGTACTTC
CASRGGGYEQYF
>TRBV6-5|-|-|TRBJ1-2
TGTGCCAGCAGTTACTCGCGAGGGTATGGCTACACCTTC
CASSYSRGYGYTF
>TRBV19|-|TRBD2|TRBJ2-7
TGTGCCAGTAGTATACTCGGGACTAGCGGGAGTCGAGGCGAGCAGTACTTC
CASSILGTSGSRGEQYF
>TRBV4-1|-|-|TRBJ2-2
TGCGCCAGCAGCCAAGACGAGGGAGCCTACACCGGGGAGCTGTTTTTT
CASSQDEGAYTGELFF
>TRBV6-5|-|-|TRBJ2-7
TGTGCCAGCAGCCTACTCGGGAGCTCCTACGAGCAGTACTTC
CASSLLGSSYEQYF
>TRBV5-1|-|TRBD2|TRBJ2-7
TGCGCCAGCAGCTTGTCGGACGACGGGGCGGGGGAATCCTACGAGCAGTACTTC
CASSLSDDGAGESYEQYF
>TRBV3-1/TRBV3-2|-|-|TRBJ2-7
TGTGCCAGCAGCCAATCTCCACAGGATACCTACGAGCAGTACTTC
CASSQSPQDTYEQYF
>TRBV15|-|-|TRBJ2-1
TGTGCCACCAGCAGTTTGTTTGGGGGGCTACAATTTTACAATGAGCAGTTCTTC
CATSSLFGGLQFYNEQFF
>TRBV10-1|-|TRBD1|TRBJ2-7
TGCGCCAGCAGTGGGCCGGGAGTAAGTCGTACAGGGGGCTACGAGCAGTACTTC
CASSGPGVSRTGGYEQYF
>TRBV9|-|TRBD2|TRBJ2-3
TGTGCCAGTGCGACTAGCGGATTCACAGATACGCAGTATTTT
CASATSGFTDTQYF
>TRBV30|-|-|TRBJ1-5
TGTGCCTGGAGAGAGGGGGGGAATCAGCCCCAGCATTTT
CAWREGGNQPQHF
>TRBV4-1|once|-|TRBJ1-1
TGCGCCAGCAGCCCGACAAGCGGAGAAGCTTTCTTT
CASSPTSGEAFF
>TRBV7-6|-|TRBD2|TRBJ2-3
TGTGCCAGCAGCCCGCCGGGGGGGAGCGCAGATACGCAGTATTTT
CASSPPGGSADTQYF
>TRBV30|once|-|TRBJ1-6
TGTGCCTGGAGTCTAAATGGGAATTCACCCCTCCACTTT
CAWSLNGNSPLHF